Listed below are T cell receptor beta chains from one sample, sequenced in a study of blood T cell repertoires in COVID-19. Libraries were prepared by immunoSEQ multiplex PCR; TCRdb keeps only in-frame clonotypes and omits some of them. The sample includes roughly 130,000 clones, over 60% of them seen just once. The specimen was peripheral blood. These receptors came from a man older than 75 with acute or convalescent COVID-19. Each CDR3 is given with its conserved first and last residue. A D gene is named only where the DNA matches it firmly. Not all rows give a size; the values are once, few, many and, for expanded clones, a class.

TGTGCCAGCAGTTTTCGGTTGGCAGGGCTCACCGGGGAGCTGTTTTTT CASSFRLAGLTGELFF NA TRBJ2-2 NA TRBV28
TGTGCCTGTACAGAGTTCTTGAACACCGGGGAGCTGTTTTTT CACTEFLNTGELFF NA TRBJ2-2 NA TRBV30
TGTGCCAGCAGTGAAAGTGGTGGGGGCTTCACTGAAGCTTTCTTT CASSESGGGFTEAFF once TRBJ1-1 NA TRBV6-1
TGTGCCAGTAGTATAGAGGGACAGGGGGCTAAGAAAGGCAAAAACATTCAGTACTTC CASSIEGQGAKKGKNIQYF once TRBJ2-4 TRBD1 TRBV19
TGTGCCATCAGTGAATCGACAGCTAACTATGGCTACACCTTC CAISESTANYGYTF NA TRBJ1-2 NA TRBV10-3
TGTGCCAGCAGCCCCCTCGGGGGGGATACTGAAGCTTTCTTT CASSPLGGDTEAFF NA TRBJ1-1 NA TRBV3-1/TRBV3-2
TGTGCCAGCAACCAGACAGGGGCCGGGGCCAACGTCCTGACTTTC CASNQTGAGANVLTF NA TRBJ2-6 NA TRBV21-1
TGTGCCAGCAGCCAAGATCTTACAGATCCGGTCGGCTACACCTTC CASSQDLTDPVGYTF NA TRBJ1-2 NA TRBV14
TGTGCCAGCAGTTCCGCCTCTACGACAGCGTATAATTCACCCCTCCACTTT CASSSASTTAYNSPLHF NA TRBJ1-6 NA TRBV28
TGCAGCGTCCGCCGGGGACAGGGGTATGAAGCTTTCTTT CSVRRGQGYEAFF NA TRBJ1-1 TRBD1 TRBV29-1
TGTGCCAGCAGCCAGCAAGCCGGGGGGGCGTCCGGGGAGCTGTTTTTT CASSQQAGGASGELFF NA TRBJ2-2 TRBD2 TRBV7-2
TGTGCCAGCAGCGGAAGGGGAGGTGAGCAGTTCTTC CASSGRGGEQFF NA TRBJ2-1 NA TRBV5-4
TGTGCCATCAGGGGAGTGGACACTGAAGCTTTCTTT CAIRGVDTEAFF once TRBJ1-1 NA TRBV10-3
TGTGCCAGTACGGAACAGGGACGCTACGAGCAGTACTTC CASTEQGRYEQYF few TRBJ2-7 NA TRBV19
TGTGCCAGCAGTGAAGGACAGAGGGGGACTGAAGCTTTCTTT CASSEGQRGTEAFF NA TRBJ1-1 NA TRBV2
TGTGCCAGCAGTGAAATTTGGGACAGGGGCACCGGGGAGCTGTTTTTT CASSEIWDRGTGELFF NA TRBJ2-2 TRBD1 TRBV6-1
TGTGCCAGCAGTGAGGGGACAGCGAACACTGAAGCTTTCTTT CASSEGTANTEAFF NA TRBJ1-1 TRBD1 TRBV25-1
TGTGCCAGCACCACCGACTCCGGGGAGCTGTTTTTT CASTTDSGELFF many TRBJ2-2 NA TRBV27
TGTGCCAGCAGCTTGGACACAGGGAGGGATCAGCCCCAGCATTTT CASSLDTGRDQPQHF NA TRBJ1-5 NA TRBV5-4
TGTGCCAGCGGTGCGGGAGGTGACACTGAAGCTTTCTTT CASGAGGDTEAFF NA TRBJ1-1 NA TRBV9
TGTGCCACCAGCGCAGGCCCCACGAGACAGCCCCAGCATTTT CATSAGPTRQPQHF NA TRBJ1-5 NA TRBV24-1
TGCGCCAGCAGGGGGGGGTCAAATGAGCAGTTCTTC CASRGGSNEQFF NA TRBJ2-1 TRBD2 TRBV5-1
TGTGCCAGCAGCCTACAGAGCTTACGTGAAGCTTTCTTT CASSLQSLREAFF NA TRBJ1-1 NA TRBV28
TGCGCCAGCAGCTTGGGGGATGGGACTTACGAGCAGTACTTC CASSLGDGTYEQYF NA TRBJ2-7 NA TRBV5-1
TGTGCCAGCAGCCCGGACAGTTATAGCAATCAGCCCCAGCATTTT CASSPDSYSNQPQHF once TRBJ1-5 NA TRBV3-1/TRBV3-2
TGTGCCAGCAGGGGGACAGGTGGGCAAGAGACCCAGTACTTC CASRGTGGQETQYF NA TRBJ2-5 TRBD1 TRBV2
TGTGCCAGCAGTTGGCTCGGGGGTCAGCCCCAGCATTTT CASSWLGGQPQHF NA TRBJ1-5 NA TRBV12-3/TRBV12-4
TGTGCTAGTGGTTTAGATCAGGCCTATGGCTACACCTTC CASGLDQAYGYTF NA TRBJ1-2 NA TRBV12-5
TGTGCCAGCAGCCTGGGGCTCAATCAGCCCCAGCATTTT CASSLGLNQPQHF few TRBJ1-5 NA TRBV7-2